A single TCR beta chain is shown here with its context. Its antigen is as yet unknown. The CDR3 totals 15 residues. Germline assignment: CDR1 MNHEY and CDR2 SMNVEV (reference sequence). Trimming took 5 bases from V and 2 from J; bases not matched to a gene: 4. Data came from immunoSEQ multiplex PCR; TCRdb stores just in-frame clones and leaves some out. The sample yields around 560,000 clones, approximately 95% seen once. The data belong to a study of shared clonotypes between healthy human individuals. Study results and caveats: Naive CD4 clonotypes overlapped across several donors at roughly 4.5%.

CD45RO-negative, CCR7-positively selected cells formed the naive CD8 fraction, excluding terminally differentiated effector memory CD45RA+ cells. Sequencing used naive CD8+ T cells sorted from blood. The source of this sequence is a woman aged 30 to 39 in good health. This rearrangement joins TRBV27 to TRBJ2-5; 11 positions agree with TRBD2. CDR3 bases: TGTGCCAGCAGTATAGGGACTAGCGGACAAGAGACCCAGTACTTC. This translates into CASSIGTSGQETQYF.